Listed below are T cell receptor beta chains from one sample, sequenced in a study of brain metastases from non-small cell lung cancer. Sequenced by immunoSEQ multiplex PCR; TCRdb stores in-frame clones only, minus some. The sample shows roughly 8,300 clones, around four fifths of them seen only once. The specimen was primary lung tumor tissue. Every receptor here comes from a donor aged 40 or over with non-small cell lung cancer. Both conserved end residues are part of each CDR3. D genes are given only for firm matches. Size is omitted from some rows. Given values are once, few, many or a class for expanded clones.

>NA|NA|TRBJ1-3|TRBV6-5
TGTGCCAGCAGTTCTCTCGGAAACACCATATATTTT
CASSSLGNTIYF
>NA|TRBD2|TRBJ2-5|TRBV6-2/TRBV6-3
TGTGCCAGCAGTCACCCTAGCGGGGGGATTGGGGGGACCCAGTACTTC
CASSHPSGGIGGTQYF
>large|NA|TRBJ2-2|TRBV15
TGTGCCACCAGTCCCGTGGGCACCGGGGAGCTGTTTTTT
CATSPVGTGELFF
>NA|NA|TRBJ1-5|TRBV9
TGTGCCAGCAGCGTAGGCGCGGAGAATCAGCCCCAGCATTTT
CASSVGAENQPQHF
>NA|TRBD2|TRBJ2-1|TRBV24-1
TGTGCCACCACCGAGGGGACTAGCGAGGACAATGAGCAGTTCTTC
CATTEGTSEDNEQFF
>NA|TRBD1|TRBJ1-6|TRBV7-9
TGTGCCAGCAGCTTAGGACAGGGGGCTAATTCACCCCTCCACTTT
CASSLGQGANSPLHF
>NA|NA|TRBJ1-6|TRBV5-4
TGTGCCAGCAGCTTGGGCGATTCACCCCTCCACTTT
CASSLGDSPLHF
>NA|TRBD1|TRBJ2-3|TRBV30
TGTGCCTTGGACAGGATTTTGACAGATACGCAGTATTTT
CALDRILTDTQYF
>NA|NA|TRBJ1-1|TRBV5-5
TGTGCCAGCAGCTTACAGGCCCGGAACACTGAAGCTTTCTTT
CASSLQARNTEAFF
>NA|NA|TRBJ1-1|TRBV18
TGTGCCAGCTCGTCCGTGGAGACTGAAGCTTTCTTT
CASSSVETEAFF